Sequencing of this T cell receptor (beta chain) was carried out in a study of shared T cell receptors in the human thymus. CDR1 is SEHNR, CDR2 FQNEAQ, per germline (reference sequence). The length of the CDR3 is 17 residues. The junction had 8 bases not matched to a gene; V was cut back by 1 base and J by 0 bases. Sequencing used immunoSEQ multiplex PCR; TCRdb keeps in-frame clones, though not all of them. The repertoire holds some 720,000 clones, with approximately 88% as singletons. The sample was also reused in another study, on human thymus T cells. This second study says: Among the donors, all were healthy Finnish infants having corrective surgery for congenital heart defects. The thymus was resected at corrective cardiac surgery. Thymic and blood repertoires appeared to carry a bias in their V and J gene usage. Unrelated individuals had highly overlapping thymic repertoires, as reported in related research.

Sequencing input: thymocytes. This rearrangement joins TRBV7-9 to TRBJ1-2; 7 bases line up with TRBD1. This clonotype was obtained from a boy in the first two years of life with a congenital heart defect. The CDR3 is CASSLDRGQKSNYGYTF. DNA for the CDR3: TGTGCCAGCAGCTTAGATAGGGGACAGAAATCTAACTATGGCTACACCTTC.